This T cell receptor (beta chain) was sequenced for a study of blood T cell repertoires in COVID-19. Across the study: Spain, Italy and the United States supplied samples that represented acute and convalescent COVID-19. T cells, B-cell-depleted T cells, or PBMCs provided the cDNA or gDNA that served as material.

CDR3 size: 15 residues. V dropped 6 bases and J dropped 0; count of bases not matched to a gene: 3. Germline V gene sequence: CDR1 SNHLY, CDR2 FYNNEI. As originally analysed: Estimation of nucleated cell counts relied on the amplification of reference gene primers. Clones were sequenced by immunoSEQ multiplex PCR, and TCRdb holds only the in-frame ones, with some missing. That table furnishes V, J and clone size, whereas the DNA furnished D and trimming. The sample holds some 51,000 clones, 80% to 95% seen once. The rearrangement joins TRBV2 to TRBJ1-2; 11 bases line up with TRBD1. Sequencing was carried out using peripheral blood. This sequence originates from a middle-aged man with acute or convalescent COVID-19. Written as DNA, the CDR3 is TGTGCCAGCAGGAAGGGACAGGGGGCTAACTATGGCTACACCTTC. This codes for CASRKGQGANYGYTF.